The source of this T cell receptor (beta chain) is a study of blood T cell repertoires in COVID-19. Study in general: Acute-phase and convalescent COVID-19 samples originated in the United States, Italy and Spain.

Trimming took 4 bases from V and 3 from J, leaving 14 bases between them. The CDR3 extends over 14 amino acids. The germline V gene encodes CDR1 SGHTS and CDR2 YDEGEE. In the original processing: Reference gene primers were amplified, and this amplification served to estimate nucleated cell counts. Sequenced by immunoSEQ multiplex PCR; TCRdb stores in-frame clones only, minus some. D and trimming come from the DNA, and the V and J calls and clone size come from that table. The table lists fewer than 250,000 clones, less than 90% of them singletons. This sequence joins TRBV5-8 and TRBJ2-7; TRBD1 is a possible D gene (5 bases). The sequence derives from a man in his forties with acute or convalescent COVID-19. The specimen sequenced was peripheral blood. CDR3 protein: CASSPWGPYYEQYF. The CDR3 DNA is TGTGCCAGCAGCCCTTGGGGCCCATACTACGAGCAGTACTTC.